This T cell receptor (beta chain) was sequenced for a study of cytomegalovirus exposure and HLA in healthy donors. This clone has only a few counts. Researchers ran the PCR with 60 Vbeta and 13 Jbeta primers. Measured with immunoSEQ multiplex PCR; TCRdb has only the in-frame clones, and not every one. The table lists about 120,000 clones, around 85% of them singletons. The material sequenced was PBMCs. This TCR was sampled from a young man in good health and CMV-seropositive.

The CDR3 is CATRGHTNEKLFF. The CDR3, as DNA: TGTGCCACCCGGGGTCACACTAATGAAAAACTGTTTTTT. The chain joins TRBV6-5 to TRBJ1-4; D is unclear. Trimming took off 10 bases at V and 2 bases at J, with 11 bases between the two ends. Germline V gene data show CDR1 as MNHEY and CDR2 as SVGAGI. The CDR3 extends over 13 amino acids.